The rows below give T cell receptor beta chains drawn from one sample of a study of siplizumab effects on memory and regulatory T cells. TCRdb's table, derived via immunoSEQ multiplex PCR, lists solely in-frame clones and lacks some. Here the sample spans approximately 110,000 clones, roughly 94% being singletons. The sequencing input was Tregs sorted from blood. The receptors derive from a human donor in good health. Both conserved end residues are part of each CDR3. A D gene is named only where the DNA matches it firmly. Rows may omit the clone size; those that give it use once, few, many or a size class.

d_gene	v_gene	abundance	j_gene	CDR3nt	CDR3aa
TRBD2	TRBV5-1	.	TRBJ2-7	TGCGCCAGCGGACTCGTTCCTAGCGGGATCTACGAGCAGTACTTC	CASGLVPSGIYEQYF
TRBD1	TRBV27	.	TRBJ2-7	TGTGCCAGCAGTCTCACAGGGGGACCCAACTACGAGCAGTACTTC	CASSLTGGPNYEQYF
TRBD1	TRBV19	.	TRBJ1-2	TGTGCCAGCAATCAGGGGGGAGAGCCGGTTGGCTACACCTTC	CASNQGGEPVGYTF
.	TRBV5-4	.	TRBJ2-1	TGTGCCAGCAGCCGGGAGTACAGCTCCTACAATGAGCAGTTCTTC	CASSREYSSYNEQFF
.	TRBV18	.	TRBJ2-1	TGTGCCAGCTCACCGTCCAGAGCCAATGAGCAGTTCTTC	CASSPSRANEQFF
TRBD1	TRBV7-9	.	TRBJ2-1	TGTGCCAGCAGCCCTCGACAGGGAAACTACAATGAGCAGTTCTTC	CASSPRQGNYNEQFF
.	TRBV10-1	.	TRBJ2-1	TGCGCTTCAGCCCCGGCTCACAATGAGCAGTTCTTC	CASAPAHNEQFF
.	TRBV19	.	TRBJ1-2	TGTGCCAGTGCCGAAAGGGCCGATGGCTACACCTTC	CASAERADGYTF
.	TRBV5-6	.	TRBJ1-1	TGTGCCAGCAGCTTGGTTGCCCCCTTATCCGTAGCTTTCTTT	CASSLVAPLSVAFF
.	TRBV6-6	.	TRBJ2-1	TGTGCCAGCAGTTACGACGTTTTAGAGCAGTTCTTC	CASSYDVLEQFF
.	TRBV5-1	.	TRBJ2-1	TGCGCCAGCAGCCCTCAGGGGCTCGGAAATGAGCAGTTCTTC	CASSPQGLGNEQFF
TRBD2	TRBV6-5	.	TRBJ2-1	TGTGCCAGCAGAGGACTAGCGGGGCATGAGCAGTTCTTC	CASRGLAGHEQFF
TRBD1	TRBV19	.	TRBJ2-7	TGTGCCAGTAGGCCCTCGACAGGGAGCAAGTACGAGCAGTACTTC	CASRPSTGSKYEQYF
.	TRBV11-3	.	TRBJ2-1	TGTGCCAGCAGCCTCGGACAGAAAGTAGGGAATGAGCAGTTCTTC	CASSLGQKVGNEQFF
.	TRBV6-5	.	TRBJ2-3	TGTGCCAGCAGTTATCTGGGGGAGAGCACAGATACGCAGTATTTT	CASSYLGESTDTQYF
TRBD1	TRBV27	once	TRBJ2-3	TGTGCCAGCAGTTTATCGGGCCCGGACAGGGCCCCAACAGATACGCAGTATTTT	CASSLSGPDRAPTDTQYF
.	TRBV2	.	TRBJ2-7	TGTGCCAGCAGTCTCGACGGAGGCACCCCCTACGAGCAGTACTTC	CASSLDGGTPYEQYF
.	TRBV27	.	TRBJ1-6	TGTGCCAGCAGTTCTTGGGGGGAGAATTCACCCCTCCACTTT	CASSSWGENSPLHF
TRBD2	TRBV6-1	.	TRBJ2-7	TGTGCCAGCAGGTCTTGGCGGGCGGGAGAGGAAGAGCAGTACTTC	CASRSWRAGEEEQYF
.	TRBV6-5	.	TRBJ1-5	TGTGCCAGCAGTTACCGCTACAATCAGCCCCAGCATTTT	CASSYRYNQPQHF
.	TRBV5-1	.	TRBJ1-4	TGCGCCAGCAGCTGGTGGGGGGAAAAACTGTTTTTT	CASSWWGEKLFF
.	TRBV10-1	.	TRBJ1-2	TGCGCCAACCCTGCTTCGAGGGGCTATGGCTACACCTTC	CANPASRGYGYTF
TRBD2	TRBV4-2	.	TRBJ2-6	TGTGCCAGCAGCTCGGGACTAGCGAGCTCTGGGGCCAACGTCCTGACTTTC	CASSSGLASSGANVLTF
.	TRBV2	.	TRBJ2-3	TGTGCCAGCGCGATCACTAGCACAGATACGCAGTATTTT	CASAITSTDTQYF
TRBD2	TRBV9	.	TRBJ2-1	TGTGCCAGCAGCCCGGGACTAGCGGGAGAGGTGGGCTACAATGAGCAGTTCTTC	CASSPGLAGEVGYNEQFF
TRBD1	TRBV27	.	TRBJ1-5	TGTGCCAGCAGATTGACAGGGGCCGCTCAGCCCCAGCATTTT	CASRLTGAAQPQHF
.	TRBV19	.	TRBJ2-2	TGTGCCAGTAGCTCAGGTCACAACACCGGGGAGCTGTTTTTT	CASSSGHNTGELFF
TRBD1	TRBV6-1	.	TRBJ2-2	TGTGCCAGCAGTGAAGGTACAGGGGAGACCGGGGAGCTGTTTTTT	CASSEGTGETGELFF
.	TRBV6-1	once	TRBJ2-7	TGTGCCAGCAGTGAACTCTGGGGGCGGGCCGAGCAGTACTTC	CASSELWGRAEQYF
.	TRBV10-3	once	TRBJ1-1	TGTGCCATCAGGGCGAACACTGAAGCTTTCTTT	CAIRANTEAFF
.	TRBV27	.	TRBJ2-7	TGTGCCAGCAGTTTAAGGGTTCCCCTTTACGAGCAGTACTTC	CASSLRVPLYEQYF
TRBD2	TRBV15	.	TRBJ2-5	TGTGCCACCAGCAGAGATTATAGCGGGAGCACGGAGACCCAGTACTTC	CATSRDYSGSTETQYF
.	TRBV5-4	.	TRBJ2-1	TGTGCCAGCAGCTTGGAAGCTTCTCGCAACAATGAGCAGTTCTTC	CASSLEASRNNEQFF
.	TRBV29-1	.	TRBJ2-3	TGCAGCGTTGAACGGTTCTTGGCGCAGTATTTT	CSVERFLAQYF
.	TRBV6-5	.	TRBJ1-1	TGTGCCAGCAGTTTCTCCCCGTGGGCGAACACTGAAGCTTTCTTT	CASSFSPWANTEAFF
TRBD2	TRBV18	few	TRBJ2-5	TGTGCCAGCTCACCGGGGGGGGGTAAAGAGACCCAGTACTTC	CASSPGGGKETQYF
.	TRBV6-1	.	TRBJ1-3	TGTGCCAGCAGTGATAGACAGACCCCTGGAAACACCATATATTTT	CASSDRQTPGNTIYF
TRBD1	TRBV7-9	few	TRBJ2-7	TGTGCCAGCAGCTTCCGACAGGGGAGCTCCTACGAGCAGTACTTC	CASSFRQGSSYEQYF